This T cell receptor (beta chain) is from a study of shared clonotypes between healthy human individuals. Profiling relied on immunoSEQ multiplex PCR, and the TCRdb table lists in-frame clones only, not all of them. Seen here are roughly 890,000 clones, 80% to 95% observed once, and the top ten hold about 25%. The CDR3 sequence is 12 residues long. V shed 10 bases and J shed 4 bases, with 13 bases lying between them. The V gene's germline CDR1 is SNHLY and CDR2 FYNNEI. Naive CD8 cells, CD45RO-negative and positively selected for CCR7, excluded terminally differentiated effector memory CD45RA+ cells. The source of this sequence is a man between 25 and 39 years old in good health. Sequenced: naive CD8+ T cells sorted from blood. The chain carries TRBV2 and TRBJ1-1; D gene unclear. CDR3 sequence reads: CATSDAFTEAFF. The CDR3 coding sequence is TGTGCCACGTCCGACGCCTTCACTGAAGCTTTCTTT.